Listed here are 15 T cell receptor beta chains from one sample, sequenced in a study of T cell responses to AZD1222 COVID-19 vaccine (dated by TCRdb to about 2021). In the paper's terms, the time point label means: baseline before first vaccination. To prepare the library, the immunoSEQ multiplex PCR assay was applied. The source is immuneACCESS, and TCRdb retained only in-frame sequences with V and J called. Part of the clones is not carried over; for the studies checked, unresolved V genes explain less than half of this, and the remainder is unexplained. In this sample the table shows 90,000 to 110,000 clones, around 87% of which occur a single time. Jointly, the top ten make up over 4% of the sample. This specimen was peripheral blood, taken on day 0 of AZD1222 vaccination. The origin of the receptors is an adult in good health.

The gene calls are TRBV20-1 and TRBJ1-2, with a weak D call TRBD1 (6 bases). Trimming took off 3 bases at V and 4 bases at J, with 12 bases between the two ends. CDR3 length equals 13 residues. Germline V lookup: CDR1 DFQATT, CDR2 SNEGSKA (reference sequence). The CDR3 is CSASTQGTYGYTF. For the CDR3, the DNA is TGCAGTGCTAGTACTCAGGGGACCTATGGCTACACCTTC.

The chain combines TRBV7-9 with TRBJ2-2; 10 bases fit TRBD2. Losses at the gene ends were 4 bases for V and 1 base for J; bases not matched to a gene: 6. CDR1 is SEHNR, CDR2 FQNEAQ, per germline (reference sequence). The CDR3 extends over 17 amino acids. The CDR3 sequence is CASSSPAGGLNTGELFF. The CDR3 DNA reads TGTGCCAGCAGCTCCCCAGCGGGGGGGCTGAACACCGGGGAGCTGTTTTTT.

This chain connects TRBV3-1 (or the pseudogene TRBV3-2) to TRBJ2-7; D gene unclear. The germline V gene encodes CDR1 LGHDT and CDR2 YNNKEL (reference sequence). The CDR3 contains 16 residues. The V and J ends lost 4 bases and 2 bases respectively, with 18 bases between them. DNA for the CDR3: TGTGCCAGCAGCCGCCAAACCAACAGACTTGCCTACGAGCAGTACTTC. Its translation: CASSRQTNRLAYEQYF.

The chain carries TRBV11-2 and TRBJ2-7; 8 nucleotides align to TRBD2. This CDR3 has 15 residues. Germline assignment: CDR1 SGHAT and CDR2 FQNNGV. J was trimmed by 3 bases and V by 5 bases; bases with no gene match: 9. Written as DNA, the CDR3 is TGTGCCAGCAGCCTCGATAGCGGGACCGGCTACGAGCAGTACTTC. Amino acid sequence: CASSLDSGTGYEQYF.

V gene TRBV7-9 combines with J gene TRBJ1-1; D unclear. This CDR3 has 12 residues. Looked up from germline, CDR1 is SEHNR and CDR2 is FQNEAQ (reference sequence). The V gene lost 0 bases and the J gene lost 7 bases, with 6 bases spanning the gap. CDR3 loop: CASSLAPDEAFF. The CDR3 nucleotides are TGTGCCAGCAGCTTAGCGCCCGATGAAGCTTTCTTT. Full variable domain (outside the CDR3, taken from reference TRBV7-9 and TRBJ1-1): DTGVSQNPRHKITKRGQNVTFRCDPISEHNRLYWYRQTLGQGPEFLTYFQNEAQLEKSRLLSDRFSAERPKGSFSTLEIQRTEQGDSAMYLCASSLAPDEAFFGQGTRLTVV.

The chain is built from TRBV2 and TRBJ1-3; TRBD1 aligns across 8 bases. CDR1 SNHLY and CDR2 FYNNEI come from the germline V gene. Losses at the gene ends were 3 bases for V and 2 bases for J; bases not matched to a gene: 0. This CDR3 has 14 amino acids. In DNA form, the CDR3 reads TGTGCCAGCAGTGAGACAGGGGCTGGAAACACCATATATTTT. It is translated as CASSETGAGNTIYF.

This clone was seen many times. This chain joins TRBV24-1 and TRBJ2-7; 9 nucleotides match TRBD1. CDR3 length: 13 residues. V dropped 3 bases and J dropped 8; count of bases not matched to a gene: 4. The germline V gene encodes CDR1 KGHDR and CDR2 SFDVKD. The CDR3 here is CATSDPGQGQQYF. The DNA for the CDR3 is TGTGCCACCAGTGATCCGGGACAGGGACAGCAGTACTTC.

The CDR3 is CASSEQPPGEATGELFF. Here the CDR3 DNA reads TGCGCCAGCAGTGAGCAGCCTCCAGGGGAAGCCACCGGGGAGCTGTTTTTT. This chain joins TRBV10-2 and TRBJ2-2; a weak D match, TRBD1 (6 bases). Germline CDR1 and CDR2: WSHSY and SAAADI. This CDR3 contains 17 residues. Trimming shortened V by 2 bases and J by 4 bases, and 17 bases separated the two germline ends.

V usage is TRBV6-2 or TRBV6-3 and J usage is TRBJ1-5; D is undetermined. CDR1 and CDR2 from the germline V gene are MNHEY and SVGEGT. The ends were cut back, 3 bases at V and 2 bases at J, with 11 bases in the middle. The CDR3 extends over 15 amino acids. CDR3 nucleotide sequence: TGTGCCAGCAGTTATGGCAGGACGGGCAATCAGCCCCAGCATTTT. Translated: CASSYGRTGNQPQHF.

This chain joins TRBV5-1 and TRBJ2-7, with a weak D call TRBD1 (6 bases). Trimming cost V 2 bases and J 7 bases, with 13 bases left between them. The CDR3 totals 13 residues. CDR1 is SGHRS, CDR2 YFSETQ, per germline. As DNA, the CDR3 is TGCGCCAGCAGCTTCACGACCCAGGGGGAGCAGTACTTC. The encoded protein is CASSFTTQGEQYF.

In its sample, this clone was seen a few times. J is TRBJ2-1 and V is TRBV11-2; D call uncertain. Germline assignment: CDR1 SGHAT and CDR2 FQNNGV. The V end lost 1 base, the J end lost 0 bases, and 16 bases lay between the germline ends. This CDR3 contains 18 residues. Here the CDR3 reads CASSLGTGSILSYNEQFF. CDR3 in DNA: TGTGCCAGCAGCTTAGGTACTGGCTCGATTCTCTCCTACAATGAGCAGTTCTTC.

The rearrangement joins TRBV11-3 to TRBJ1-1, with a possible D match to TRBD1 (5 bases). The V and J ends lost 5 bases and 1 base respectively, with 11 bases between them. The CDR3 spans 14 residues. Germline loops: CDR1 SGHNT, CDR2 YENEEA. The CDR3 nucleotides read TGTGCCAGCAGCGTGGGAGGACAGAACACTGAAGCTTTCTTT. It encodes CASSVGGQNTEAFF.

This chain joins TRBV3-1 (or the pseudogene TRBV3-2) and TRBJ2-5; 7 nucleotides line up with TRBD1. Germline loops: CDR1 LGHDT, CDR2 YNNKEL (reference sequence). The CDR3 contains 14 residues. V shed 4 bases, J shed 3 bases, and the junction held 5 bases outside the gene matches. CDR3 in amino acids: CASSLGTEKETQYF. The CDR3 coding sequence is TGTGCCAGCAGCCTTGGGACAGAGAAAGAGACCCAGTACTTC.

The chain combines TRBV27 with TRBJ2-7; 9 bases align to TRBD1. J was trimmed by 3 bases and V by 6 bases; bases with no gene match: 6. CDR1 and CDR2 from the germline V gene are MNHEY and SMNVEV (reference sequence). The CDR3 is made up of 14 amino acids. For the CDR3, the DNA is TGTGCCAGCAGCTGGGGGACAGGGTACTACGAGCAGTACTTC. Its translation is CASSWGTGYYEQYF.

This sequence joins TRBV28 and TRBJ1-5, with a weak D call TRBD1 (6 bases). The CDR3 totals 15 residues. The germline gives CDR1 MDHEN, CDR2 SYDVKM. Deletions cut 5 bases from V and 4 bases from J, with 15 bases between. The CDR3 DNA follows: TGTGCCAGCAGTCCCAGACAGGAGATGAATCAGCCCCAGCATTTT. This translates into CASSPRQEMNQPQHF.